The 24 T cell receptor beta chains below come from one sample, sequenced in a study of CD4 T cells in relation to SARS-CoV-2 and coronaviruses. TCRdb's copy holds only in-frame clones and misses some; the assay was immunoSEQ multiplex PCR. The repertoire has some 27,000 clones, 74% of them found once; the top ten carry approximately 20%. Their cognate antigens are unknown. Before the COVID-19 pandemic, during about 2010-2019, CD4+ T cells were taken from unexposed donors. Isolation of CD4+ T cells took place after less than 13 days in culture. The specimen sequenced was CD4+ T cells from PBMCs, cultured in vitro. Every receptor here comes from a human donor in good health.

This rearrangement joins TRBV7-9 to TRBJ1-3; D is unresolved. Germline V gene sequence: CDR1 SEHNR, CDR2 FQNEAQ (reference sequence). The CDR3 contains 15 residues. Deletions cut 0 bases from V and 0 bases from J, with 6 bases between. Written as DNA, the CDR3 is TGTGCCAGCAGCTTAGCAGGCAACTCTGGAAACACCATATATTTT. Translation: CASSLAGNSGNTIYF. Variable domain in full (rest from reference TRBV7-9 and TRBJ1-3): DTGVSQNPRHKITKRGQNVTFRCDPISEHNRLYWYRQTLGQGPEFLTYFQNEAQLEKSRLLSDRFSAERPKGSFSTLEIQRTEQGDSAMYLCASSLAGNSGNTIYFGEGSWLTVV.

The chain links TRBV19 to TRBJ2-6; D ambiguous. Germline loops: CDR1 LNHDA, CDR2 SQIVND (reference sequence). Trimming pared 3 bases from V and 2 bases from J, leaving 11 bases between. This CDR3 comprises 16 residues. CDR3 amino acids: CASSMAPQPGANVLTF. CDR3 coding DNA: TGTGCCAGTAGTATGGCCCCCCAGCCTGGGGCCAACGTCCTGACTTTC.

The chain carries TRBV19 and TRBJ1-4, with a possible D match to TRBD1 (5 bases). The CDR3 is made up of 15 amino acids. CDR1 and CDR2 (germline): LNHDA, SQIVND (reference sequence). With 3 bases removed from V and 8 bases from J, the gap between germline ends came to 16 bases. CDR3 amino acids: CASSMGLGGREKLFF. In nucleotides, the CDR3 is TGTGCCAGTAGTATGGGCCTCGGGGGGAGAGAAAAACTGTTTTTT.

The gene calls are TRBV6-5 and TRBJ2-1; D not certain. Between the trimmed V and J ends, which lost 2 bases and 8 bases, there was a span of 13 bases. The CDR3 totals 14 residues. Germline-derived CDR1 and CDR2 are MNHEY and SVGAGI. Written as DNA, the CDR3 is TGTGCCAGCAGTTACGGGGAAGGGTCGGATGAGCAGTTCTTC. Residues: CASSYGEGSDEQFF.

The CDR3 here is CASGTGVYEQYF. The CDR3 nucleotides are TGTGCCAGCGGGACAGGGGTATACGAGCAGTACTTC. V and J are TRBV9 and TRBJ2-7; 10 nucleotides line up with TRBD1. This CDR3 contains 12 residues. CDR1 SGDLS and CDR2 YYNGEE come from the germline V gene. V lost 7 bases, J lost 4 bases, and 2 bases stayed unmatched.

The rearrangement uses TRBV7-9 and TRBJ1-2; tentatively, D is TRBD1 (5 bases). The germline V gene encodes CDR1 SEHNR and CDR2 FQNEAQ (reference sequence). The CDR3 is 13 residues long. V lost 1 base to trimming and J lost 7 bases, with 10 bases between them. CDR3 in DNA: TGTGCCAGCAGCTTAGTGGGAGACAGTGGCTACACCTTC. This gives the protein CASSLVGDSGYTF.

V and J are TRBV10-3 and TRBJ1-1; D ambiguous. The V end lost 0 bases, the J end lost 6 bases, and 14 bases lay between the germline ends. Looked up from germline, CDR1 is ENHRY and CDR2 is SYGVKD. The CDR3 totals 15 residues. CDR3: CAISESLLGRAEAFF. In DNA, the CDR3 is TGTGCCATCAGTGAGTCGTTATTGGGGAGAGCTGAAGCTTTCTTT.

V gene TRBV2 combines with J gene TRBJ2-5, with 7 nucleotides matching TRBD1. There are 14 residues in the CDR3. The V segment lost 2 bases and the J segment 2 bases; nucleotides outside the gene matches: 2. Looked up from germline, CDR1 is SNHLY and CDR2 is FYNNEI. The CDR3 bases are TGTGCCAGCAGTGAACAGGGACAGCAAGAGACCCAGTACTTC. Its protein product is CASSEQGQQETQYF.

This clone occurred once. V and J are TRBV18 and TRBJ2-3; no reliable D call. This CDR3 has 13 residues. Trimming stripped 6 bases from V and 6 bases from J, with 13 bases between. Germline V gene data show CDR1 as KGHSH and CDR2 as LQKENI. This CDR3 reads CASSPPMGDTQYF. CDR3 nucleotides: TGTGCCAGCTCGCCCCCTATGGGTGATACGCAGTATTTT.

This clone was picked up a small number of times. This chain joins TRBV20-1 and TRBJ1-1; D perhaps matches TRBD1 (5 bases). V dropped 3 bases and J dropped 1 base, with 12 bases sitting between them. The V gene's germline CDR1 is DFQATT and CDR2 SNEGSKA (reference sequence). The CDR3 runs 14 residues. The CDR3 region has the DNA TGCAGTGCTAGTGGTGCCGGACAGAACACTGAAGCTTTCTTT. Its translation: CSASGAGQNTEAFF.

This chain uses TRBV6-5 with TRBJ1-2; TRBD1 might be the D (5 bases). Deletions cut 2 bases from V and 5 bases from J, with 15 bases between. In germline, CDR1 is MNHEY, CDR2 SVGAGI. The CDR3 covers 15 residues. Here the CDR3 reads CASSYRQTLNYGYTF. CDR3 sequence (DNA): TGTGCCAGCAGTTACAGACAGACCCTCAATTATGGCTACACCTTC.

The rearrangement uses TRBV7-2 and TRBJ2-7; a weak D match, TRBD1 (6 bases). Deletions cut 6 bases from V and 2 bases from J, with 14 bases between. Germline V gene data show CDR1 as SGHTA and CDR2 as FQGNSA. CDR3 length: 14 amino acids. The CDR3 nucleotides are TGTGCCAGCAGTCCAGGGGTCAACACCTACGAGCAGTACTTC. Translation: CASSPGVNTYEQYF. Filled out from reference TRBV7-2 and TRBJ2-7, the complete variable domain reads GAGVSQSPSNKVTEKGKDVELRCDPISGHTALYWYRQSLGQGLEFLIYFQGNSAPDKSGLPSDRFSAERTGGSVSTLTIQRTQQEDSAVYLCASSPGVNTYEQYFGPGTRLTVT.

The chain is built from TRBV5-5 and TRBJ1-5; D uncertain. There are 14 residues in the CDR3. V dropped 1 base and J dropped 3 bases, with 8 bases sitting between them. The V gene's germline CDR1 is SGHKS and CDR2 YYEKEE (reference sequence). The CDR3 loop reads CASSLRRDNQPQHF. DNA for the CDR3: TGTGCCAGCAGCTTGAGACGGGACAATCAGCCCCAGCATTTT.

V is TRBV4-1 and J is TRBJ1-1; D remains ambiguous. V shed 2 bases and J shed 2 bases, with 9 bases lying between them. CDR3 size: 14 residues. Germline CDR1 MGHRA, CDR2 YSYEKL. CDR3 sequence: CASSQHGVNTEAFF. The CDR3 nucleotides are TGCGCCAGCAGCCAACATGGGGTTAACACTGAAGCTTTCTTT.

This chain connects TRBV9 to TRBJ2-2; 8 nucleotides match TRBD1. The CDR3 extends over 15 amino acids. Germline loops: CDR1 SGDLS, CDR2 YYNGEE. V lost 4 bases, J lost 7 bases, and 9 bases stayed unmatched. CDR3 sequence: CASSQDRGAGGELFF. In nucleotides, the CDR3 is TGTGCCAGCAGCCAAGACAGGGGCGCAGGCGGGGAGCTGTTTTTT.

The chain is built from TRBV9 and TRBJ2-7; 7 nucleotides line up with TRBD1. V shed 0 bases and J 4 bases; nucleotides not matched to a gene: 7. This CDR3 is 15 amino acids long. The germline V gene has CDR1 SGDLS and CDR2 YYNGEE. In nucleotides, the CDR3 is TGTGCCAGCAGCGTAGGGCCGGGACAGAGATACGAGCAGTACTTC. Protein: CASSVGPGQRYEQYF.

The genes are TRBV5-1 and TRBJ2-1, with D perhaps being TRBD1 or TRBD2 (5 bases each). Deletions cut 7 bases from V and 9 bases from J, with 17 bases between. The CDR3 totals 13 residues. Germline CDR1 and CDR2: SGHRS and YFSETQ. For the CDR3, the DNA is TGCGCCAGCGGCAAGGGACCGGAGGCTGAGCAGTTCTTC. This gives the protein CASGKGPEAEQFF.

J is TRBJ2-3 and V is TRBV4-2, with no clear D. The CDR3 covers 13 residues. Germline V gene lookup returns CDR1 LGHNA and CDR2 YNFKEQ. Deletions cut 0 bases from V and 4 bases from J, with 5 bases between. In nucleotides, the CDR3 is TGTGCCAGCAGCCAAGACGTGGCAGATACGCAGTATTTT. As protein: CASSQDVADTQYF.

In its sample, this clone was seen a few times. This chain links TRBV6-2 or TRBV6-3 with TRBJ2-7; D not certain. Germline CDR1 and CDR2: MNHEY and SVGEGT. The V gene lost 0 bases and the J gene lost 4 bases, with 7 bases spanning the gap. The CDR3 loop spans 13 amino acids. The CDR3 loop reads CASSYSRQYEQYF. The CDR3 coding sequence is TGTGCCAGCAGTTACTCGAGGCAATACGAGCAGTACTTC.

This clone was observed a few times. The rearrangement uses TRBV6-2 or TRBV6-3 and TRBJ1-4, with unresolved D. The germline CDR1 and CDR2 sequences are MNHEY and SVGEGT. This CDR3 comprises 16 residues. Trimming removed 5 bases from V and 0 bases from J, with 13 bases in between. As DNA, the CDR3 is TGTGCCAGCAGTACTTCAATCAATCCAACTAATGAAAAACTGTTTTTT. It translates to CASSTSINPTNEKLFF.

This clone showed up just a few times. Here the CDR3 DNA reads TGTGCCAGCAGCTTAGATGGAGTCACAGGGCGGAACTATGGCTACACCTTC. It translates to CASSLDGVTGRNYGYTF. This chain connects TRBV11-2 to TRBJ1-2, with a tentative D call TRBD1 (6 bases). The CDR3 totals 17 residues. The V end lost 0 bases, the J end lost 2 bases, and 16 bases lay between the germline ends. The germline gives CDR1 SGHAT, CDR2 FQNNGV.

As concerns this clone: Other DNA sequences within the sample encode an identical CDR3. The rearrangement links TRBV29-1 to TRBJ1-1; 9 nucleotides agree with TRBD1. V lost 4 bases, J lost 1 base, and 1 base stayed unmatched. The CDR3 has 13 amino acids. Germline values: CDR1 SQVTM, CDR2 ANQGSEA. Written as DNA, the CDR3 is TGCAGCGTTGTGACAGGGGGGAACACTGAAGCTTTCTTT. Amino acids: CSVVTGGNTEAFF.

This chain links TRBV7-2 with TRBJ2-3, with 9 bases fitting TRBD2. CDR3 length: 18 residues. V lost 1 base, J lost 0 bases, and 8 bases stayed unmatched. Germline values: CDR1 SGHTA, CDR2 FQGNSA. The CDR3 loop is CASSLVASGGHSTDTQYF. Written as DNA, the CDR3 is TGTGCCAGCAGCTTAGTTGCGAGCGGGGGGCATAGCACAGATACGCAGTATTTT.

V and J are TRBV27 and TRBJ2-7; 7 bases align to TRBD1. V was clipped by 4 bases and J by 2 bases; unmatched bases: 5. The CDR3 covers 14 residues. The V gene's germline CDR1 is MNHEY and CDR2 SMNVEV (reference sequence). The CDR3 spells CASSSTDRAYEQYF. The CDR3 bases are TGTGCCAGCAGTTCGACAGACAGGGCCTACGAGCAGTACTTC.